A single sample is the source of the 15 T cell receptor beta chains below, sequenced in a study of technical replicates of blood from a handful of donors. Profiled with immunoSEQ multiplex PCR; TCRdb holds only in-frame clones, not every one. The table records approximately 87,000 clones, 75% to 95% of them present only once. The sequenced sample was T cells isolated from PBMCs. The receptors here all came from a human donor in good health. Some clones in this sample may be carry-over from other donors' samples.

CDR3 DNA sequence: TGTGCCAGTTCTAGCGGGCTCACAGATACGCAGTATTTT. Encoded protein: CASSSGLTDTQYF. The chain uses TRBV9 and TRBJ2-3; 8 bases align to TRBD2. This CDR3 has 13 residues. The J segment lost 2 bases and the V segment lost 8 bases, leaving 4 bases of the junction unmatched. The germline V gene encodes CDR1 SGDLS and CDR2 YYNGEE.

The V gene is TRBV6-4, the J gene TRBJ1-5, with D maybe TRBD1 (5 bases). Trimming removed 2 bases from V and 8 bases from J, with 13 bases in between. The CDR3 has 14 amino acids. The germline V gene encodes CDR1 MRHNA and CDR2 SNTAGT. CDR3 coding DNA: TGTGCCAGCAGTGACGCTTTGGGGGGGAAGCCCCAGCATTTT. Amino acid sequence: CASSDALGGKPQHF.

The rearrangement links TRBV7-3 to TRBJ2-7; D possibly corresponds to TRBD1 (5 bases). Trimming pared 2 bases from V and 0 bases from J, leaving 8 bases between. Germline values: CDR1 SGHTA, CDR2 FQGTGA. The CDR3 sequence is 14 residues long. The CDR3 sequence is CASSLDRNSYEQYF. CDR3 in DNA: TGTGCCAGCAGCTTAGACAGAAACTCCTACGAGCAGTACTTC.

The genes are TRBV11-2 and TRBJ2-5; possibly TRBD1 for D (6 bases). Germline V gene data show CDR1 as SGHAT and CDR2 as FQNNGV. Trimming removed 5 bases from V and 3 bases from J, with 22 bases in between. The length of the CDR3 is 17 residues. CDR3 loop: CASSLGVTGWVEETQYF. For the CDR3, the DNA is TGTGCCAGCAGCCTAGGGGTCACAGGGTGGGTCGAAGAGACCCAGTACTTC.

This chain uses TRBV27 with TRBJ1-6; 8 bases line up with TRBD1. Losses at the gene ends were 2 bases for V and 10 bases for J; bases not matched to a gene: 13. This CDR3 spans 17 amino acids. Germline values: CDR1 MNHEY, CDR2 SMNVEV (reference sequence). The CDR3 bases are TGTGCCAGCAGTTTAGCAGGGGGCGCGGGGGTAGGGTCACCCCTCCACTTT. Translated, it gives CASSLAGGAGVGSPLHF.

V usage is TRBV14 and J usage is TRBJ2-2; 9 bases agree with TRBD1. CDR3 length: 15 residues. CDR1 and CDR2 (germline): SGHDN, FVKESK. V lost 4 bases to trimming and J lost 6 bases; unmatched junction nucleotides: 6. The CDR3 bases are TGTGCCAGCAGCCTTAGGACAGGGGACTCCGGGGAGCTGTTTTTT. Protein product: CASSLRTGDSGELFF.

The chain uses TRBV30 and TRBJ2-4; possible D gene TRBD1, 6 bases. The CDR3 spans 13 residues. V lost 1 base, J lost 8 bases, and 12 bases lay in between. Germline V gene lookup returns CDR1 GTSNPN and CDR2 SVGIG (reference sequence). The CDR3 sequence: CAWSGTAWDIQYF. The CDR3, as DNA: TGTGCCTGGAGTGGGACAGCTTGGGACATTCAGTACTTC.

The sample holds a few counts of this clone. Other DNA variants within this sample encode the same CDR3. CDR3 residues: CASSPGGYEQYF. In DNA, the CDR3 is TGTGCCAGCAGCCCTGGAGGCTACGAGCAGTACTTC. The chain has TRBV9 and TRBJ2-7, with a possible D match to TRBD2 (5 bases). This CDR3 spans 12 amino acids. V lost 4 bases, J lost 3 bases, and 8 bases lay in between. Germline lookup yields CDR1 SGDLS and CDR2 YYNGEE.

The V gene is TRBV9, the J gene TRBJ2-1, with 10 positions matching TRBD2. The germline gives CDR1 SGDLS, CDR2 YYNGEE. Unmatched junction bases numbered 4, after V lost 0 bases and J lost 4 bases. This CDR3 is built from 16 residues. The chain's CDR3 is CASSVGSAGGYNEQFF. DNA of the CDR3: TGTGCCAGCAGCGTAGGTTCAGCGGGAGGGTACAATGAGCAGTTCTTC.

This clone appeared once. The chain employs TRBV9 and TRBJ2-2; 11 bases are shared with TRBD2. J gave up 0 bases and V 1 base, and 8 bases lay outside the gene matches. Germline V gene data show CDR1 as SGDLS and CDR2 as YYNGEE. This CDR3 spans 19 amino acids. The chain's CDR3 is CASSVHGLAGPSNTGELFF. The CDR3 DNA sequence: TGTGCCAGCAGCGTACATGGACTAGCGGGCCCATCGAACACCGGGGAGCTGTTTTTT.

The V and J genes are TRBV30 and TRBJ2-7; perhaps TRBD1 as D (6 bases). CDR3 length: 17 amino acids. V shed 3 bases and J shed 0 bases, with 21 bases lying between them. CDR1 and CDR2 from the germline V gene are GTSNPN and SVGIG (reference sequence). The CDR3 coding sequence is TGTGCCTGGAGCGCCGGGACATTTGTATCTAGCTCCTACGAGCAGTACTTC. It encodes CAWSAGTFVSSSYEQYF.

The chain has TRBV7-2 and TRBJ1-1, with a tentative D call TRBD1 (5 bases). The CDR3 runs to 12 residues. The V end was cut by 2 bases, the J end by 7 bases, with 8 bases between. Germline CDR1 and CDR2: SGHTA and FQGNSA. The CDR3 loop reads CASSLWGHEAFF. CDR3 sequence (DNA): TGTGCCAGCAGCTTATGGGGCCATGAAGCTTTCTTT.

The rearrangement links TRBV28 to TRBJ1-5, with no clear D. V lost 9 bases, J lost 2 bases, and 8 bases lay in between. This CDR3 has 12 residues. From germline, CDR1 is MDHEN and CDR2 SYDVKM. CDR3 DNA: TGTGCCAGTGAGGAGGGCAATCAGCCCCAGCATTTT. This encodes CASEEGNQPQHF.

This chain joins TRBV7-3 and TRBJ2-1; weak D call: TRBD2 (6 bases). Germline CDR1 reads SGHTA; CDR2 reads FQGTGA. The CDR3 has 17 residues. Trimming cost V 4 bases and J 1 base, with 17 bases left between them. The CDR3 nucleotides read TGTGCCAGCAGCTCCCGGTATGGGGAGGAATCCTACAATGAGCAGTTCTTC. This encodes CASSSRYGEESYNEQFF. Looking up the rest from reference TRBV7-3 and TRBJ2-1 gives the full variable domain: GAGVSQTPSNKVTEKGKYVELRCDPISGHTALYWYRQSLGQGPEFLIYFQGTGAADDSGLPNDRFFAVRPEGSVSTLKIQRTERGDSAVYLCASSSRYGEESYNEQFFGPGTRLTVL.

The V gene is TRBV18, the J gene TRBJ1-5; no reliable D call. This CDR3 has 14 amino acids. The germline V gene has CDR1 KGHSH and CDR2 LQKENI. V lost 2 bases to trimming and J lost 3 bases, with 8 bases between them. The CDR3, as DNA: TGTGCCAGCTCACCAGCCAGGTACAATCAGCCCCAGCATTTT. Translating gives CASSPARYNQPQHF.